A single sample is the source of the 10 T cell receptor beta chains below, sequenced in a study of cytomegalovirus exposure and HLA in healthy donors. PCR primers comprised 60 Vbeta and 13 Jbeta primers. TCRdb's copy holds only in-frame clones and misses some; the assay was immunoSEQ multiplex PCR. The sample has 150,000 to 200,000 clones, around four fifths seen once. Material for sequencing was PBMCs. The receptors were gathered from a woman aged 25 to 45 in good health and CMV-seropositive.

In its sample, this clone was seen once. In nucleotides, the CDR3 is TGTGCCAGCAGTGAGCAGGGGACAGGCACAGATACGCAGTATTTT. Protein sequence: CASSEQGTGTDTQYF. This chain connects TRBV28 to TRBJ2-3, with TRBD1 matching 7 bases. Germline V gene lookup returns CDR1 MDHEN and CDR2 SYDVKM. The CDR3 covers 15 residues. V dropped 5 bases and J dropped 1; count of bases not matched to a gene: 6.

The chain employs TRBV15 and TRBJ2-3; D might be TRBD1 (7 bases). The ends were cut back, 3 bases at V and 1 base at J, with 14 bases in the middle. Looked up from germline, CDR1 is LNHNV and CDR2 is YYDKDF (reference sequence). The CDR3 loop spans 16 amino acids. The CDR3 nucleotides read TGTGCCACCAGCAGTCAGGGGGGACAGCGCACAGATACGCAGTATTTT. Protein: CATSSQGGQRTDTQYF.

The table lists this clone with a few counts. This rearrangement joins TRBV5-8 to TRBJ2-1; possibly TRBD1 for D (5 bases). The CDR3 totals 16 residues. V was trimmed by 1 base and J by 0 bases, leaving 11 bases between them. CDR1 SGHTS and CDR2 YDEGEE come from the germline V gene. The CDR3, as DNA: TGTGCCAGCAGCTTGAGAACAGGCGTCTCCTACAATGAGCAGTTCTTC. Amino acid sequence: CASSLRTGVSYNEQFF. Full variable domain (remainder filled in from reference TRBV5-8 and TRBJ2-1): EAGVTQSPTHLIKTRGQQATLRCSPISGHTSVYWYQQALGLGLQFLLWYDEGEERNRGNFPPRFSGRQFPNYSSELNVNALELEDSALYLCASSLRTGVSYNEQFFGPGTRLTVL.

The chain recombines TRBV28 with TRBJ1-2; 9 bases are a match to TRBD1. V dropped 6 bases and J dropped 4; count of bases not matched to a gene: 9. Germline assignment: CDR1 MDHEN and CDR2 SYDVKM. The CDR3 runs 15 residues. CDR3 sequence: CASRVPGQGSYGYTF. CDR3 DNA sequence: TGTGCCAGCAGAGTCCCGGGACAGGGTAGCTATGGCTACACCTTC.

The chain links TRBV7-9 to TRBJ2-7, with D perhaps matching TRBD2 (6 bases). V gave up 1 base and J gave up 2 bases, with 12 bases separating them. CDR1 SEHNR and CDR2 FQNEAQ come from the germline V gene (reference sequence). The CDR3 runs 15 residues. In nucleotides, the CDR3 is TGTGCCAGCAGCTTAGAACGCGGGACCACCTACGAGCAGTACTTC. Translated: CASSLERGTTYEQYF.

The chain combines TRBV18 with TRBJ2-4; possible D gene TRBD2, 5 bases. The V gene's germline CDR1 is KGHSH and CDR2 LQKENI. Trimming pared 0 bases from V and 9 bases from J, leaving 12 bases between. The CDR3 loop spans 14 amino acids. For the CDR3, the DNA is TGTGCCAGCTCACCACCGGAGTCCCTAGCCATTCAGTACTTC. Its translation is CASSPPESLAIQYF.

In its sample, this clone was seen a few times. The V and J genes are TRBV10-3 and TRBJ2-7; D gene ambiguous. Trimming stripped 0 bases from V and 0 bases from J, with 12 bases between. This CDR3 spans 16 amino acids. CDR1 and CDR2 from the germline V gene are ENHRY and SYGVKD. The CDR3 DNA reads as TGTGCCATCAGTGAGTCAGCAGGCTCCAACTCCTACGAGCAGTACTTC. Protein: CAISESAGSNSYEQYF.

The chain combines TRBV10-2 with TRBJ2-7; 8 bases are shared with TRBD2. The CDR3 extends over 12 amino acids. With 7 bases clipped from V and 5 bases from J, the junction kept 4 bases outside the gene matches. The germline gives CDR1 WSHSY, CDR2 SAAADI. The CDR3 is CASKVAGNEQYF. The CDR3 bases are TGCGCCAGCAAGGTAGCGGGGAACGAGCAGTACTTC.

The chain uses TRBV5-1 and TRBJ2-1; perhaps TRBD2 as D (7 bases). Germline V gene sequence: CDR1 SGHRS, CDR2 YFSETQ. The CDR3 sequence is 12 residues long. Trimming took off 5 bases at V and 9 bases at J, with 12 bases between the two ends. The CDR3 loop is CASSERGGEQFF. In DNA form, the CDR3 reads TGCGCCAGCAGTGAGAGGGGGGGTGAGCAGTTCTTC.

This clone was seen only a few times. The gene calls are TRBV11-1 and TRBJ1-1; D ambiguous. Germline-derived CDR1 and CDR2 are SGHAT and FQDESV (reference sequence). The CDR3 runs 15 residues. Trimming stripped 4 bases from V and 1 base from J, with 13 bases between. The CDR3 loop reads CASSSARGWNTEAFF. The CDR3 bases are TGTGCCAGCAGCTCAGCACGGGGATGGAACACTGAAGCTTTCTTT.